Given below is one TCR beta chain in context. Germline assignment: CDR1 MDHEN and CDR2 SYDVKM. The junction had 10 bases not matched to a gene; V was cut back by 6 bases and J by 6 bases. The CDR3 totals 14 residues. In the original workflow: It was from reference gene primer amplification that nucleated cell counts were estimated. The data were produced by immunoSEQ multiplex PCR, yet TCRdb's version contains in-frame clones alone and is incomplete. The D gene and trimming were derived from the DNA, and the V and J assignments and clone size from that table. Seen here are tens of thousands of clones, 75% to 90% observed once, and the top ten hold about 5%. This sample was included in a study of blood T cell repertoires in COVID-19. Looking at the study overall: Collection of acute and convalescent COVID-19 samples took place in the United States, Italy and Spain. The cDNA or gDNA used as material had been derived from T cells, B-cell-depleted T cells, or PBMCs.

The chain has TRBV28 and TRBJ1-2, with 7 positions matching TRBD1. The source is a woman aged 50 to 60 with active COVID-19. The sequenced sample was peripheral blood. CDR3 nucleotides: TGTGCCAGCAGCGAAACAGGGGTAAAGAATGGCTACACCTTC. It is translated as CASSETGVKNGYTF.